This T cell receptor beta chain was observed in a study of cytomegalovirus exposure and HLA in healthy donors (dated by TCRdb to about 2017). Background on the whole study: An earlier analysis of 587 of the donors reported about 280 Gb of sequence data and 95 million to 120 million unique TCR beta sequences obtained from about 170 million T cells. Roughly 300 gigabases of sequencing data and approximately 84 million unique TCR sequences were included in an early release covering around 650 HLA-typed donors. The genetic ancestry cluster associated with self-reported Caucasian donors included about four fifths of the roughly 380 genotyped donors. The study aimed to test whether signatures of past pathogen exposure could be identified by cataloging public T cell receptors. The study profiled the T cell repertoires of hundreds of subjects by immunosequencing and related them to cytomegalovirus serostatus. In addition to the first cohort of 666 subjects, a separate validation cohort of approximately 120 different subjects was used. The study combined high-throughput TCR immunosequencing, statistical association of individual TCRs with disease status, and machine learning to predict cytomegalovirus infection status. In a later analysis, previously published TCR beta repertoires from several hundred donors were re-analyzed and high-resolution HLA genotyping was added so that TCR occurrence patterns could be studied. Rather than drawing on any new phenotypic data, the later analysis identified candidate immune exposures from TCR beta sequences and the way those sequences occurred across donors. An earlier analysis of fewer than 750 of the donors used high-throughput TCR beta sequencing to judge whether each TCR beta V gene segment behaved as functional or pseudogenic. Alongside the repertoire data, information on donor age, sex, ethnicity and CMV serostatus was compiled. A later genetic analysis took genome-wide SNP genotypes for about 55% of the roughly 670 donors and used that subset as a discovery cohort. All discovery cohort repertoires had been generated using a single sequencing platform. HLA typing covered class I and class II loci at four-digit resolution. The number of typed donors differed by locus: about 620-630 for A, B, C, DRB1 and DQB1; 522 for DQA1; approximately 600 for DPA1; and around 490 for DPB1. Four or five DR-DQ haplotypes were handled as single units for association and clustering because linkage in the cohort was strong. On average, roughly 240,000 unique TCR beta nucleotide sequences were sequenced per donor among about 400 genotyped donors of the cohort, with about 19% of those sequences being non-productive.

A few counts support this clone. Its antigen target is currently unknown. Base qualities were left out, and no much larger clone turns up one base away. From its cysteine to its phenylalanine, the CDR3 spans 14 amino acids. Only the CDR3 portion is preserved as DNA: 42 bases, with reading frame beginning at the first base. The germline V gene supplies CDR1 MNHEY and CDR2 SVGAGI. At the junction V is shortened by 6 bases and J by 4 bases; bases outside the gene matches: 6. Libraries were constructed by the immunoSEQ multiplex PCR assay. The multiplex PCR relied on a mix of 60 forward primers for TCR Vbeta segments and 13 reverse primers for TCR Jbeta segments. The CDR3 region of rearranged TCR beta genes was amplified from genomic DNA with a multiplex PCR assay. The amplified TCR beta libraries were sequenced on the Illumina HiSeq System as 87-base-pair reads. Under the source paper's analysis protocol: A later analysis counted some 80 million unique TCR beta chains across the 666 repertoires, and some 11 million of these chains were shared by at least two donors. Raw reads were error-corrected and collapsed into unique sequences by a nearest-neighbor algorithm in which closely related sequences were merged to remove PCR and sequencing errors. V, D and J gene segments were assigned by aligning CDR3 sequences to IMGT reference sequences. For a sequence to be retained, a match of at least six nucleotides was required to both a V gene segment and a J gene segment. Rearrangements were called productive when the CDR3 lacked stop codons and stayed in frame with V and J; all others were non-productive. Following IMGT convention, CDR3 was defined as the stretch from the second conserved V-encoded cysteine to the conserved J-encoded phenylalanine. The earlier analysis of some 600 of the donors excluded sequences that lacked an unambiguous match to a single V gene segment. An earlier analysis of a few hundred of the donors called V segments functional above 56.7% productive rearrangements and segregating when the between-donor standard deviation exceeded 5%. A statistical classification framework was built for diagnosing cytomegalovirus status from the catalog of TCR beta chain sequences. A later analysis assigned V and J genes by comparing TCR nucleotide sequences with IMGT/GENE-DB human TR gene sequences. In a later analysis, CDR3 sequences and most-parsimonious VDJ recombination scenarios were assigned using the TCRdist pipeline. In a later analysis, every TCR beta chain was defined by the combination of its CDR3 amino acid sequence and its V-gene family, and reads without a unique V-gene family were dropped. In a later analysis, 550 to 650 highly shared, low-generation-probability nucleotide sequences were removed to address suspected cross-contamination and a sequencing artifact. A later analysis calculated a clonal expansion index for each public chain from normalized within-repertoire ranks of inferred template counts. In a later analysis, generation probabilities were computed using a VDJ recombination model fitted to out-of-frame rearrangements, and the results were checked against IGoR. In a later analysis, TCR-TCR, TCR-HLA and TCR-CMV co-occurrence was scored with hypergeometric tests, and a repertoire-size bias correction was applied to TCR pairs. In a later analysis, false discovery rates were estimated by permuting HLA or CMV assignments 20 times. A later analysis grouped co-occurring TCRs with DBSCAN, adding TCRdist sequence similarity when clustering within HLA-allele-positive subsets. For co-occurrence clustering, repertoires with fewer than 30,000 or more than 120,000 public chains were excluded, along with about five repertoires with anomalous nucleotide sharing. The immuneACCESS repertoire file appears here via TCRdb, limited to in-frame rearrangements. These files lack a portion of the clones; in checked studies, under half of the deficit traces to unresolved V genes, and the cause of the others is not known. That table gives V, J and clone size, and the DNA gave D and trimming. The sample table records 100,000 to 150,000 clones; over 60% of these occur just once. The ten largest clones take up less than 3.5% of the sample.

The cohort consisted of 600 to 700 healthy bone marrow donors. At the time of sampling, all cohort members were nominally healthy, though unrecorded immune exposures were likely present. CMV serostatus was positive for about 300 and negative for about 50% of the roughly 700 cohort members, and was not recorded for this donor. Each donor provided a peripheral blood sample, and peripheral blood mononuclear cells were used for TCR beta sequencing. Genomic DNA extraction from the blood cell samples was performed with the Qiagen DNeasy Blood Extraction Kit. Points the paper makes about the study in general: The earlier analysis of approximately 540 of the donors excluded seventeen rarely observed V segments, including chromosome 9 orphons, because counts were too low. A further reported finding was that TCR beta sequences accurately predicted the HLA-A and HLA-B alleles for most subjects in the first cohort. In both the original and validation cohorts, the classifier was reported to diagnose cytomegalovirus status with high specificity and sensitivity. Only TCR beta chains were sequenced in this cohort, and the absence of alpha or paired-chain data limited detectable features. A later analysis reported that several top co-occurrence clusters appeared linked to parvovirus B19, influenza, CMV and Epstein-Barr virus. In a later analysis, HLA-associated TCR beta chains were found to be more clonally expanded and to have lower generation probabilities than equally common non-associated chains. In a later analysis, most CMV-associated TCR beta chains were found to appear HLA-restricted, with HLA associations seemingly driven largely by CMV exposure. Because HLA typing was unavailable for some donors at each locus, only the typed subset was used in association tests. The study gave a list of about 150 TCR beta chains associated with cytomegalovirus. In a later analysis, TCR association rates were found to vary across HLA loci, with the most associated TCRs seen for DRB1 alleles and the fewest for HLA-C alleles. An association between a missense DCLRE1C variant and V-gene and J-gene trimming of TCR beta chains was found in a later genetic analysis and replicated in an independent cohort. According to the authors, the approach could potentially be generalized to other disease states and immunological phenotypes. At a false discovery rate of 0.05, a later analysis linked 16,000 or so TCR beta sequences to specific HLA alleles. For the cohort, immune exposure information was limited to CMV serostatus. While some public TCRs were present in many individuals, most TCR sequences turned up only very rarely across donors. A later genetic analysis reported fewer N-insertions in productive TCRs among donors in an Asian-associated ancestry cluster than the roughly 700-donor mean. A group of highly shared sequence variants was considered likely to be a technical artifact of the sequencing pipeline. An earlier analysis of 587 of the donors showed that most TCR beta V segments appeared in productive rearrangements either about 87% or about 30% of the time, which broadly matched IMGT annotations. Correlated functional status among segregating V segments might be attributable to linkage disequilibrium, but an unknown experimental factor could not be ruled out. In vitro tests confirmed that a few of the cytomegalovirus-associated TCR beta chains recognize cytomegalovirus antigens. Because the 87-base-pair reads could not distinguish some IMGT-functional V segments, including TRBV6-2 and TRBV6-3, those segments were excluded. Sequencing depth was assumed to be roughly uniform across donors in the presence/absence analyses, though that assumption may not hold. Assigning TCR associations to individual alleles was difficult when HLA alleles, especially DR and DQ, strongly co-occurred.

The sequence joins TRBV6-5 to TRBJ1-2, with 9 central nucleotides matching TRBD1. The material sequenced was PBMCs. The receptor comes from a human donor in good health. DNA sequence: TGTGCCAGCAGCTGGGACAGGGACAGCTATGGCTACACCTTC. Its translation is CASSWDRDSYGYTF.